Below, one TCR beta chain is given with its context. Its antigen remains undetermined. One base away there is no much larger clone; base qualities are not given. This sample is drawn from a study of a mutant IDH1 vaccine in newly diagnosed glioma (dated by TCRdb to the early 2020s). Notes on the research overall: Across visits V03 through V10, patients got a total of eight vaccinations, given in weeks 1, 3, 5, 7, 11, 15, 19 and 23. Vaccination began 4-6 weeks after radiotherapy alone, or alongside temozolomide cycles in the chemotherapy-containing groups. Of the 25 to 35 treated patients, approximately 62% were male and approximately 40% were female, and a mean age of 40.4 years was recorded. Before enrollment, patients had received standard therapy of radiotherapy alone, temozolomide alone, or radiochemotherapy with temozolomide; most received the combination. Peripheral blood was drawn at six visits: V03 (baseline), V05, V07, V10, V12 and V13. Longitudinal TCRB deep sequencing was performed for 20 to 25 treated patients wherever samples were available for exploratory analyses.

Reading the label with the study, this specimen's time point is: week 5, during vaccination. A 20-mer mutant IDH1 peptide at 300 micrograms in Montanide made up each vaccine dose, which was injected subcutaneously together with topical imiquimod. Newly diagnosed WHO grade 3 or 4 IDH1-mutant astrocytomas showing loss of nuclear ATRX were present in the donors. The samples were drawn from NOA16, a multicentre, single-arm, open-label phase I trial in Germany that tested a mutant IDH1 peptide vaccine in humans for the first time. Genomic DNA for TCRB sequencing was isolated from EDTA blood with the DNeasy Blood and Tissue Kit. CDR3 length: 15 amino acids, cysteine to phenylalanine. The kept DNA is CDR3 alone, 45 bases in frame from the first base. Via the germline V gene, CDR1 is SGDLS and CDR2 YYNGEE. The junction carries 11 bases between V and J, which are trimmed by 4 bases and 1 base respectively.

Summary of the overall study and its limitations: Selection of PBMC samples for TCRB deep sequencing was based on availability. According to the authors, sample limitations meant that analyses of patient blood samples could not be reproduced. Immune responses induced by the vaccine were seen in approximately 93% of patients across multiple MHC alleles. No apparent relationship was observed between pseudoprogression and alterations in the top peripheral T cell clonotypes detected by TCRB sequencing.

Libraries were constructed by the immunoSEQ multiplex PCR assay. The hsTCRB Kit was used according to the manufacturer's protocol to amplify rearranged TCR beta chain sequences. Sequencing of TCRB libraries was carried out on an Illumina MiSeq. The paper's data handling went like this. The kit vendor's proprietary platform handled demultiplexing, trimming and gene mapping. This is the immuneACCESS table as TCRdb keeps it, with only in-frame sequences that have V and J called. A part of the clones is gone; compared with another copy, unresolved V genes explain less than half, and the rest is unexplained. V and J calls and clone size follow that table, whereas D and trimming were derived from the DNA. The sample table holds approximately 76,000 clones, of which around 90% were seen once. The biggest ten clones account for about 0.6% of the sample.

The V and J genes are TRBV9 and TRBJ2-2, with a tentative D gene TRBD2 over 6 matching bases. The specimen was PBMCs, collected from a glioma patient whose treatment included an IDH1 peptide vaccine. The receptor was isolated from a woman aged 50 to 60 with glioma. The DNA is as follows: TGTGCCAGCAGCATGAGCGGGTTGAACACCGGGGAGCTGTTTTTT. Protein translation: CASSMSGLNTGELFF.